This record covers a single T cell receptor (beta chain). Its antigen is undetermined. This specimen comes from a study of T cells in localized non-small cell lung cancer. Overall study results and limits: Longer overall survival was linked to higher blood T cell density. The appearance of a median around 57 of the top 100 tumor clones was seen in adjacent lung. It remains possible that heterogeneity exists, since only one tumor region was sequenced. Exceeding tumor, uninvolved adjacent lung had the highest T cell clonality.

Measured with immunoSEQ multiplex PCR; TCRdb has only the in-frame clones, and not every one. The repertoire consists of approximately 46,000 clones, with about four fifths occurring once and the leading ten covering roughly 17%. This sequence originates from a man aged 35 to 69 with stage III lung adenocarcinoma. The specimen comprised peripheral blood mononuclear cells, sampled before any cancer treatment.

The CDR3 spells CATSTGERTGGAETQYF. The DNA of the CDR3 is TGTGCCACCAGCACCGGGGAGAGAACAGGGGGCGCTGAGACCCAGTACTTC. The V gene is TRBV15, the J gene TRBJ2-5; 9 bases agree with TRBD1. This CDR3 has 17 amino acids. J was trimmed by 5 bases and V by 4 bases; bases with no gene match: 14. The germline CDR1 and CDR2 sequences are LNHNV and YYDKDF (reference sequence).